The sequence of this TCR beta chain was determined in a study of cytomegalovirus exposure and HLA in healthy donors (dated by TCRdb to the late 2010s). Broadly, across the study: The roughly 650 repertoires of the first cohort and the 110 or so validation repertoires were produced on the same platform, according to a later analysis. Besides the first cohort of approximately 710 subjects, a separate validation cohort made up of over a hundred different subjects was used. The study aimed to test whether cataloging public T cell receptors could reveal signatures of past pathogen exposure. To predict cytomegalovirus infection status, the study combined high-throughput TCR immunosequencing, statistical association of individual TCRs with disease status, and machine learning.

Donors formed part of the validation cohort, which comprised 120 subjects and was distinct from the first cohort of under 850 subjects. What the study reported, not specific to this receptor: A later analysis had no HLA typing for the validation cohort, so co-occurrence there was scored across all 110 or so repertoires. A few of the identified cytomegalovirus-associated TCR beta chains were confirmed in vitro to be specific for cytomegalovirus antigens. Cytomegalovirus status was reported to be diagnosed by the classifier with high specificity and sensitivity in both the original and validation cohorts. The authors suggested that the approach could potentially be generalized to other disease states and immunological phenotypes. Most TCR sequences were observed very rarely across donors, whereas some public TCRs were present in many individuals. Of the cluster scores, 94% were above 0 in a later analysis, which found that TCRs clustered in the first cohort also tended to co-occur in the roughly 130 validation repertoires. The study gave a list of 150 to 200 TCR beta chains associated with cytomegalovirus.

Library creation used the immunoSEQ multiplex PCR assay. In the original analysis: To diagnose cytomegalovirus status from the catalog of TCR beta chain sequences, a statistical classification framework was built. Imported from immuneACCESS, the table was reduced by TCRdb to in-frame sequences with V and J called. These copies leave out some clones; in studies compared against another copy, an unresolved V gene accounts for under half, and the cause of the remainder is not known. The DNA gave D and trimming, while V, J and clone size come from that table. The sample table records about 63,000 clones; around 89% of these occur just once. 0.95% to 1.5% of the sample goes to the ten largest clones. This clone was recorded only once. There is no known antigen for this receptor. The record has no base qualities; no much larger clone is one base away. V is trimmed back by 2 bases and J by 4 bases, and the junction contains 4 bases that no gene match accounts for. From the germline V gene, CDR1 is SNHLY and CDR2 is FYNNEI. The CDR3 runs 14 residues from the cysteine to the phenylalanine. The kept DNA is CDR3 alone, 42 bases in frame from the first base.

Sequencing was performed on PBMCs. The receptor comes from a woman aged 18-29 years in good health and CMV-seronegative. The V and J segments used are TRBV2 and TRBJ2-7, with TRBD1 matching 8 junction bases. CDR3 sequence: CASSEQGARYEQYF. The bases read TGTGCCAGCAGTGAACAGGGGGCAAGGTACGAGCAGTACTTC.